This T cell receptor beta chain was recovered during a study of shared clonotypes between healthy human individuals. A deep-level run was used for the assay. Libraries were prepared by immunoSEQ multiplex PCR; TCRdb keeps only in-frame clonotypes and omits some of them. This table has over a million clones, 96% appearing once. The donors were all Caucasian adults (living in Nashville, Tennessee). This CDR3 contains 15 residues. With 3 bases removed from V and 0 bases from J, the gap between germline ends came to 11 bases. CDR1 and CDR2 from the germline V gene are LNHDA and SQIVND (reference sequence).

Sequenced: naive CD4+ T cells sorted from blood. Subset here: CD45RA+ positively selected. The source is a man aged 30-40 years in good health. J is TRBJ1-1 and V is TRBV19, with D perhaps matching TRBD1 (5 bases). The CDR3 nucleotides are TGTGCCAGTAGTATGGCGGCCAGGGTGAACACTGAAGCTTTCTTT. As protein: CASSMAARVNTEAFF. Supplemented by reference TRBV19 and TRBJ1-1, the full variable domain reads DGGITQSPKYLFRKEGQNVTLSCEQNLNHDAMYWYRQDPGQGLRLIYYSQIVNDFQKGDIAEGYSVSREKKESFPLTVTSAQKNPTAFYLCASSMAARVNTEAFFGQGTRLTVV.